Described below is a single TCR beta chain sequence and its context. The CDR3 loop spans 13 amino acids. The germline CDR1 and CDR2 sequences are KGHSH and LQKENI. Trimming took off 6 bases at V and 0 bases at J, with 7 bases between the two ends. The data are from a study of blood T cell repertoires in COVID-19. About the research overall: Researchers got acute and convalescent COVID-19 samples from the United States, Italy and Spain.

Authors' methods: Amplification from reference gene primers served as the basis for estimated nucleated cell counts. Only in-frame clones appear in the TCRdb table, and some are missing; sequencing was by immunoSEQ multiplex PCR. V, J and clone size are taken as reported in that table, and D and trimming were inferred from the DNA itself. The data hold under 350,000 clones, with more than 85% observed a single time. The clonotype comes from a man aged 40-49 years with acute or convalescent COVID-19. This chain links TRBV18 with TRBJ2-3; D ambiguous. The material sequenced was peripheral blood. CDR3 in amino acids: CASSRQSTDTQYF. The CDR3 bases are TGTGCCAGCTCCCGACAAAGCACAGATACGCAGTATTTT.